These 5 T cell receptor beta chains originate from one sample sequenced in a study of blood T cell repertoires in COVID-19. Sequencing was performed with immunoSEQ multiplex PCR; in TCRdb, only in-frame clones are kept and a portion is missing. The sample yields around 150,000 clones, over 80% seen once. The sequenced sample consisted of PBMCs or T cells enriched from blood (not recorded which). The receptors were gathered from a woman aged 35 to 49 who had recovered from COVID-19.

The rearrangement uses TRBV5-1 and TRBJ2-1, with 9 bases identical to TRBD2. The CDR3 is made up of 16 amino acids. Germline trimming cut 4 bases from V and 2 bases from J; bases unmatched to any gene: 7. Germline CDR1 SGHRS, CDR2 YFSETQ. CDR3 DNA: TGCGCCAGCAGCCAAAGGAGCGGGGGGCCCTACAATGAGCAGTTCTTC. It is translated as CASSQRSGGPYNEQFF. Full variable domain (rest looked up from reference TRBV5-1 and TRBJ2-1): KAGVTQTPRYLIKTRGQQVTLSCSPISGHRSVSWYQQTPGQGLQFLFEYFSETQRNKGNFPGRFSGRQFSNSRSEMNVSTLELGDSALYLCASSQRSGGPYNEQFFGPGTRLTVL.

The chain has TRBV6-1 and TRBJ1-2; D is unresolved. The ends were cut back, 2 bases at V and 8 bases at J, with 12 bases in the middle. The germline V gene has CDR1 MNHNS and CDR2 SASEGT. This CDR3 has 13 residues. The CDR3 is CASSEQVSWGYTF. The CDR3 bases are TGTGCCAGCAGTGAACAGGTATCCTGGGGCTACACCTTC.

The V call is TRBV3-1 (or the pseudogene TRBV3-2), the J call TRBJ1-2, with a tentative D call TRBD1 (5 bases). Germline V gene data show CDR1 as LGHDT and CDR2 as YNNKEL (reference sequence). The V gene lost 3 bases and the J gene lost 3 bases, with 14 bases spanning the gap. The CDR3 runs to 15 residues. The CDR3 coding sequence is TGTGCCAGCAGCCACGACAGCATGGCGTACTATGGCTACACCTTC. Protein product: CASSHDSMAYYGYTF.

V and J are TRBV5-1 and TRBJ1-2, with D unresolved. V shed 3 bases and J shed 3 bases, with 15 bases lying between them. Germline values: CDR1 SGHRS, CDR2 YFSETQ. The CDR3 consists of 15 residues. CDR3 sequence: CASSSGSRVDYGYTF. CDR3 sequence (DNA): TGCGCCAGCAGCTCGGGGTCCCGGGTGGACTATGGCTACACCTTC.

V usage is TRBV3-1 (or the pseudogene TRBV3-2) and J usage is TRBJ2-7; D is uncertain. In germline, CDR1 is LGHDT, CDR2 YNNKEL (reference sequence). The CDR3 is made up of 13 amino acids. Deletions cut 5 bases from V and 5 bases from J, with 13 bases between. The CDR3 protein is CASSLSSFHEQYF. CDR3 in DNA: TGTGCCAGCAGCTTATCCTCTTTCCACGAGCAGTACTTC.